The source of this T cell receptor beta chain is a study of T cell changes during pregnancy in multiple sclerosis. V lost 5 bases to trimming and J lost 5 bases; unmatched junction nucleotides: 4. Germline V gives CDR1 KGHSH, CDR2 LQKENI. The CDR3 contains 13 residues. Sequencing used immunoSEQ multiplex PCR; TCRdb keeps in-frame clones, though not all of them. The table has about 40,000 clones, about 88% seen once. The chain is built from TRBV18 and TRBJ1-1, with 8 bases matching TRBD1. This sequence originates from a female donor with multiple sclerosis, enrolled in a pregnancy study. The material sequenced was CD4+ T cells from peripheral blood mononuclear cells, taken after pregnancy. Here the CDR3 DNA reads TGTGCCAGCTCAGACAGGGGTTCGACTGAAGCTTTCTTT. Amino acid sequence: CASSDRGSTEAFF.